Described below is a single TCR beta chain sequence and its context. The junction departs from germline at one end; a sequencing error may be responsible. TCRdb keeps only in-frame clones here, not all; method: immunoSEQ multiplex PCR. Among over 60,000 clones listed, roughly four fifths were seen once. In germline, CDR1 is SGHRS, CDR2 YFSETQ. The CDR3 loop spans 14 amino acids. The data are from a study of memory CD4+ T cells and cytomegalovirus serostatus. As for the study in general: This sample comes from healthy Belgian adults, fewer than 10 CMV seropositive, 24 seronegative.

Single viable CD3+CD4+CD8-CD45RO+ cells were sorted as the memory CD4+ T cells. After thawing, CD4+ T cells were positively selected. The sequenced sample consisted of memory CD4+ T cells from blood. This TCR was recovered from an adult in good health and CMV-seronegative. The J gene is TRBJ2-5, the V gene TRBV5-1; 14 positions match TRBD2. The CDR3 spells CASSTGLAGEAQYF. The CDR3 DNA reads TGCGCCAGCAGCACGGGACTAGCGGGAGAGGCCCAGTACTTC.